This passage covers 4 T cell receptor beta chains from one sample sequenced in a study of OX40 agonist ivuxolimab in advanced cancers. Library preparation was by the immunoSEQ multiplex PCR assay. What TCRdb holds here is the immuneACCESS table cut down to in-frame rearrangements. Part of the clones is not present; checked against another copy, under half of the missing clones reflect an unresolved V gene, and the others are unexplained. The sample includes more than 45,000 clones, with about three quarters observed a single time. The ten largest clones capture about 7.2% of the sample. This material consisted of CD4+ or CD8+ T cells sorted from blood, taken in a trial of the OX40 agonist ivuxolimab. Source of these receptors: an adult with an advanced solid tumor such as melanoma, head and neck, liver or kidney cancer.

The CDR3 loop is CASSRGYEQYF. The CDR3 DNA sequence: TGTGCCAGCAGTAGGGGCTACGAGCAGTACTTC. The chain couples TRBV7-9 to TRBJ2-7; a weak D match, TRBD1 (5 bases). Trimming left V 6 bases short and J 3 bases short, with 6 bases between. This CDR3 is 11 amino acids long. Germline assignment: CDR1 SEHNR and CDR2 FQNEAQ (reference sequence).

The chain joins TRBV6-5 to TRBJ1-1; D perhaps matches TRBD1 (6 bases). Germline V lookup: CDR1 MNHEY, CDR2 SVGAGI. Trimming took 0 bases from V and 5 from J, leaving 13 bases between them. This CDR3 contains 15 residues. The CDR3 coding sequence is TGTGCCAGCAGTTACTCGGCAGGGGAGAGGACTGAAGCTTTCTTT. Amino acid sequence: CASSYSAGERTEAFF.

In regard to this clone: One end of the junction is discordant with germline, which a read error may explain. The chain links TRBV10-1 to TRBJ2-1, with 11 bases that match TRBD2. The CDR3 loop spans 13 amino acids. Germline CDR1 reads WNHNN; CDR2 reads SYGVQD (reference sequence). The CDR3 loop is CASFLAGGDEQFF. The CDR3 DNA is TGTGCCAGCTTTTTAGCGGGAGGGGATGAGCAGTTCTTC.

The rearrangement uses TRBV7-9 and TRBJ2-1; D assignment may be TRBD1 or TRBD2 (5 bases each). The CDR3 contains 13 residues. Germline values: CDR1 SEHNR, CDR2 FQNEAQ (reference sequence). Trimming took off 5 bases at V and 8 bases at J, with 13 bases between the two ends. DNA of the CDR3: TGTGCCAGCAGCACTCGGGGCCCAGATGAGCAGTTCTTC. Translating it yields CASSTRGPDEQFF.